This T cell receptor (beta chain) appears in the sequencing data of a study of CD8 T cells in Susac syndrome (dated by TCRdb to between 2018 and 2020). Regarding the research as a whole: Repertoire sequencing was used to test whether CD8+ T cell activation and differentiation in Susac syndrome was antigen driven. The study compared CD8+ T cell repertoire clonality among 12 healthy donors, about 14 Susac syndrome patients and about 16 multiple sclerosis patients. On the study overall, not on this receptor specifically: The TCR sequencing and HLA analysis was acknowledged to have included a relatively small number of individuals.

The germline V and J ends show losses of 2 bases and 10 bases respectively, and no gene match explains 9 bases of the junction. The CDR3 numbers 15 residues from cysteine through phenylalanine. Left in the record is the CDR3 DNA by itself, 45 bases read in frame from the first base. Per the germline V gene, SGDLS is the CDR1 and YYNGEE is the CDR2. RNA was extracted using the RNeasy kit, and about 0.5 to 1 ug of the RNA was reverse transcribed with random hexamers. The immunoSEQ multiplex PCR assay, which covers 54 Vbeta and 13 Jbeta segments, was used to amplify TCR beta CDR3 regions. PCR amplification bias was corrected by using a synthetic template baseline for primer optimization and computational correction. As for how the authors treated the data: Reads were annotated to V, D and J genes per IMGT and analyzed with immunoSEQ Analyzer, keeping only productive sequences. Clonality was calculated as one minus the Shannon entropy normalized by log2 of the number of productive unique sequences. For each patient and control, public and private clones were evaluated among the 100 most prevalent clones. Clones were defined as Susac-specific when absent from the healthy and MS cohorts, from some 1,100 published viral clones and from other ImmuneACCESS disease sequences. In TCRdb, the public reads were trimmed at Q25 with fastp and aligned with MiXCR, with productive beta chains retained. One record per CDR3 amino acid sequence lists the most common genes and DNA. The authors' filters were not applied to this entry. The sample contains fewer than 350,000 distinct CDR3 sequences, approximately 85% of them found a single time. Roughly 0.21% of the sample belongs to the ten largest clones.

Notes on this clonotype: Its cognate antigen has yet to be identified. Base qualities are not recorded, but no much larger clone differs from it by a single base.

Peripheral blood CD8+ and CD4+ T cells from healthy donors, Susac syndrome patients and multiple sclerosis patients were profiled using high-throughput TCR beta sequencing. The multiple sclerosis controls were treatment-naive patients who had stable or active relapsing-remitting disease and met the revised McDonald criteria. Bulk CD8+ and CD4+ T cells were purified by magnetic negative isolation, while CD8+ TEMRA cells were enriched using FACS. Blood was collected in EDTA tubes and processed within 24 hours, with PBMCs isolated through density gradient centrifugation. PBMCs destined for TCR sequencing were cryopreserved in liquid nitrogen and later thawed in a 37 °C water bath. The sorted or isolated CD4+, CD8+ and CD8+ TEMRA cells had a purity of 90% or higher.

This receptor was taken from a human donor with multiple sclerosis. The chain is encoded by TRBV9 joined to TRBJ2-1, with 10 junctional bases fitting TRBD2. Sequencing input: CD8+ T cells from PBMCs. The DNA is as follows: TGTGCCAGCAGCGTCGGACTAGCGGTTCGGGGCGAGCAGTTCTTC. The encoded protein is CASSVGLAVRGEQFF.